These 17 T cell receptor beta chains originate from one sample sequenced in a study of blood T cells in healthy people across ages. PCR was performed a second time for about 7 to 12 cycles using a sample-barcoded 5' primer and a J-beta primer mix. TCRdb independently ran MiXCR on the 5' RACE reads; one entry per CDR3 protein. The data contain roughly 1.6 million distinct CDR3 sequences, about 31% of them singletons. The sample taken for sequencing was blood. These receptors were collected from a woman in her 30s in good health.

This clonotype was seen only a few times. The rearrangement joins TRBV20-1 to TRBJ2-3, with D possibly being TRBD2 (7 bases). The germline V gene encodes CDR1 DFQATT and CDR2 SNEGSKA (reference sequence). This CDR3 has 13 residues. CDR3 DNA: TGCAGCAGTCTCCGGGGGGCCCCAGATACGCAGTATTTT. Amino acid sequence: CSSLRGAPDTQYF.

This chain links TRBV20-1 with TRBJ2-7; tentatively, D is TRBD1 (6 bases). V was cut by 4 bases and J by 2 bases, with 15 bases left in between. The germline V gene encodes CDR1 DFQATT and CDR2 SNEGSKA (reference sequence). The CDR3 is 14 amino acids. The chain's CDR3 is CSAKIRGRAYEQYF. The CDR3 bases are TGCAGTGCTAAGATCAGGGGACGAGCCTACGAGCAGTACTTC.

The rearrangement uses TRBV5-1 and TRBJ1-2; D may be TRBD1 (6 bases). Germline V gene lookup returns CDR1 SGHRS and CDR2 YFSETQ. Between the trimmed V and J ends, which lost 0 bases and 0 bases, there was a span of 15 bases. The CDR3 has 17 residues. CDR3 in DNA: TGCGCCAGCAGCTTGGCCCCAGGGGTCTCCTCTAACTATGGCTACACCTTC. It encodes CASSLAPGVSSNYGYTF.

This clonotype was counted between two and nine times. This chain's CDR3 is CSASGTSGAGYNEQFF. As DNA, the CDR3 is TGCAGTGCTAGTGGCACTAGCGGGGCGGGCTACAATGAGCAGTTCTTC. J is TRBJ2-1 and V is TRBV20-1; 10 nucleotides agree with TRBD2. The CDR3 runs to 16 residues. V shed 3 bases, J shed 3 bases, and the junction held 8 bases outside the gene matches. Germline V CDR1 and CDR2: DFQATT, SNEGSKA (reference sequence).

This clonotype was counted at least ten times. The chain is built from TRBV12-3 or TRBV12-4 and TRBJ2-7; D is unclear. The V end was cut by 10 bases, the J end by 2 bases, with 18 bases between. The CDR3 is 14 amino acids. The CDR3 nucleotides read TGTGCCACCGCTATAGGTGTACCGACCTACGAGCAGTACTTC. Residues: CATAIGVPTYEQYF.

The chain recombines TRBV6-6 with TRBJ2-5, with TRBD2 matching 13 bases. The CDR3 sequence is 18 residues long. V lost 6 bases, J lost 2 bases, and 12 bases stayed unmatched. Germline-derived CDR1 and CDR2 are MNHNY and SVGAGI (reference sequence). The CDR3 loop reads CASSPGTSGTGRQETQYF. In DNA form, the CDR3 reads TGTGCCAGCAGCCCAGGGACTAGCGGGACCGGGAGGCAAGAGACCCAGTACTTC.

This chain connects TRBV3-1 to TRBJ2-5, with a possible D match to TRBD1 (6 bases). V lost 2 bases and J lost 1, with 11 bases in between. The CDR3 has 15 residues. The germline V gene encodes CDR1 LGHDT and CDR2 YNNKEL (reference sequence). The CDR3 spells CASSQLTGFQETQYF. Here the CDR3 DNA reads TGTGCCAGCAGCCAATTAACAGGGTTCCAAGAGACCCAGTACTTC.

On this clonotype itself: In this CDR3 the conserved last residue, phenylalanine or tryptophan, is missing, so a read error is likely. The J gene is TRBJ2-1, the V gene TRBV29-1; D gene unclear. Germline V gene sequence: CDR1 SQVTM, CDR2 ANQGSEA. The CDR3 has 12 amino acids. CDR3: CGVRLDYNEQFC. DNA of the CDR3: TGCGGCGTTAGACTGGACTACAATGAGCAGTTCTGC.

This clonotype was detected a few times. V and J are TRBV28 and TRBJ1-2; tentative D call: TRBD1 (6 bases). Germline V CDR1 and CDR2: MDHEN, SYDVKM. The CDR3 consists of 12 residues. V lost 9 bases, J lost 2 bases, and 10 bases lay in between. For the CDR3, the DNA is TGTGCCAGTACAGGGTACAACTATGGCTACACCTTC. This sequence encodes CASTGYNYGYTF.

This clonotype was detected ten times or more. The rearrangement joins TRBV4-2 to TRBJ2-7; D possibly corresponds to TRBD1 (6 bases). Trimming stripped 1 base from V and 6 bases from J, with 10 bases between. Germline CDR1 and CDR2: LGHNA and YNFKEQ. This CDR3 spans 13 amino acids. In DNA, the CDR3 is TGTGCCAGCAGCCAAGCAGGGGCTAGCGAGCAGTACTTC. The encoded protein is CASSQAGASEQYF.

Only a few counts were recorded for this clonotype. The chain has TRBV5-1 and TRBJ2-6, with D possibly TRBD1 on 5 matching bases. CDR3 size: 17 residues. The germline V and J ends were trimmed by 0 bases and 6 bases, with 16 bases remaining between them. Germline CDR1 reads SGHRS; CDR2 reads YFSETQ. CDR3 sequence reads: CASSLGGSNTEANVLTF. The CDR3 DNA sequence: TGCGCCAGCAGCTTGGGGGGCAGTAATACTGAGGCCAACGTCCTGACTTTC.

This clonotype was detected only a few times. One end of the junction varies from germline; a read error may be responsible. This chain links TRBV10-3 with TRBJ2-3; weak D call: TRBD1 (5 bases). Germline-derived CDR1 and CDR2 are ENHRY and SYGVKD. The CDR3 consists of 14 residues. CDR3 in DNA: TGTGCCATCAAGGGGCCTACAGACACAGATGCGCAGTATTTT. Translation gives CAIKGPTDTDAQYF.

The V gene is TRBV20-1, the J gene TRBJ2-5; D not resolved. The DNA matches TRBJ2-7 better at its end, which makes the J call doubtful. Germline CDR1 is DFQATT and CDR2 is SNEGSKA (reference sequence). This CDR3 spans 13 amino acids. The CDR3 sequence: CSARDLDHYEQYF. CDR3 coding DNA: TGCAGTGCTAGAGACCTGGACCACTACGAGCAGTACTTC.

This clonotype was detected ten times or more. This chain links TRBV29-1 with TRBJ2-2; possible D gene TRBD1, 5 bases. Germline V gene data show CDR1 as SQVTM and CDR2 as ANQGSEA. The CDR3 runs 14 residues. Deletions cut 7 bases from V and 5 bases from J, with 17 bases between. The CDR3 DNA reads TGCAGCGCCCGAGCTAGGTCAGGGACCGGGGAGCTGTTTTTT. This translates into CSARARSGTGELFF.

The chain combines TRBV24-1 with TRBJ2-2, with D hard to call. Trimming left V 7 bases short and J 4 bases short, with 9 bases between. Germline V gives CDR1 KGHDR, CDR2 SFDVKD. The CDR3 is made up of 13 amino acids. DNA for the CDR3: TGTGCCACCAGAGAGACGGTCACCGGGGAGCTGTTTTTT. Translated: CATRETVTGELFF.

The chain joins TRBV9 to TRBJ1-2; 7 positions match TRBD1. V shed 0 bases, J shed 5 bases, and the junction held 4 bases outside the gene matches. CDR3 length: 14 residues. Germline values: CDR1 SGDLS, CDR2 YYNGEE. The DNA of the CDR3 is TGTGCCAGCAGCGTAGACGACAGGGAGTATGGCTACACCTTC. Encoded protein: CASSVDDREYGYTF.

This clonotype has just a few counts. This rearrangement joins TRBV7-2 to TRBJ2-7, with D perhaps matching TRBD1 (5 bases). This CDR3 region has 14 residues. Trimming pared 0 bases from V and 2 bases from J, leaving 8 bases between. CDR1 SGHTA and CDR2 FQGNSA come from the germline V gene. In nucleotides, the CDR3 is TGTGCCAGCAGCTTAGCTACAGGACCCTACGAGCAGTACTTC. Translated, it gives CASSLATGPYEQYF.